The 10 T cell receptor beta chains reported below all come from one sample, sequenced in a study of shared clonotypes between healthy human individuals (dated by TCRdb to the early 2020s). Receptor libraries were prepared by the immunoSEQ multiplex PCR assay. Not all clones reach the TCRdb copy of this immuneACCESS table, which keeps in-frame sequences only. Checked studies attribute under half of the gap to unresolved V genes and leave the rest unexplained. Here the sample has roughly 2.2 million clones; under 95% occur a single time. In total, the top ten clones hold roughly 0.34% of the sample. Sequencing input: naive CD4+ T cells from PBMCs. The label giving this sample's cell subset or site can be read as: CD45RA+ positively selected. Every receptor here comes from a man younger than 35 in good health. Some clones in this sample may be carry-over from other donors' samples.

The gene calls are TRBV5-4 and TRBJ2-5, with 13 nucleotides matching TRBD2. There are 16 residues in the CDR3. Trimming cost V 4 bases and J 1 base; bases outside gene matches: 4. Germline CDR1 and CDR2: SGHNT and YYREEE (reference sequence). The CDR3 loop reads CASSMGLAGLQETQYF. CDR3 in DNA: TGTGCCAGCAGCATGGGACTAGCGGGACTCCAAGAGACCCAGTACTTC. The full variable domain, completed using reference TRBV5-4 and TRBJ2-5, is ETGVTQSPTHLIKTRGQQVTLRCSSQSGHNTVSWYQQALGQGPQFIFQYYREEENGRGNFPPRFSGLQFPNYSSELNVNALELDDSALYLCASSMGLAGLQETQYFGPGTRLLVL.

This chain links TRBV11-2 with TRBJ2-7, with D possibly being TRBD2 (5 bases). The CDR3 has 15 residues. Trimming took off 0 bases at V and 3 bases at J, with 12 bases between the two ends. Germline assignment: CDR1 SGHAT and CDR2 FQNNGV. The CDR3 loop reads CASSLDLAGGYEQYF. In DNA form, the CDR3 reads TGTGCCAGCAGCTTAGATCTAGCTGGAGGCTACGAGCAGTACTTC.

This sequence joins TRBV7-3 and TRBJ2-2; D is unclear. Trimming pared 8 bases from V and 4 bases from J, leaving 11 bases between. The CDR3 covers 13 residues. Per germline, CDR1 SGHTA and CDR2 FQGTGA. CDR3 in amino acids: CASALGSTGELFF. The CDR3, as DNA: TGTGCCAGCGCCCTGGGTAGCACCGGGGAGCTGTTTTTT.

The chain combines TRBV27 with TRBJ2-7, with a tentative D call TRBD1 (6 bases). V was shortened by 8 bases and J by 1 base, with 18 bases between the two germline ends. The CDR3 totals 15 residues. Germline V CDR1 and CDR2: MNHEY, SMNVEV (reference sequence). DNA for the CDR3: TGTGCCAGCGCCCTAGGCAGGGGAAGGTCCTACGAGCAGTACTTC. Protein product: CASALGRGRSYEQYF.

The rearrangement joins TRBV7-9 to TRBJ2-2, with 8 bases matching TRBD1. V gave up 6 bases and J gave up 5 bases; unmatched junction bases: 8. The CDR3 loop spans 15 amino acids. In germline, CDR1 is SEHNR, CDR2 FQNEAQ (reference sequence). The CDR3 nucleotides are TGTGCCAGCAGAGAACGACAGGGGTGGACCGGGGAGCTGTTTTTT. Amino acids: CASRERQGWTGELFF.

The chain carries TRBV11-3 and TRBJ1-3, with D unresolved. The ends were cut back, 5 bases at V and 1 base at J, with 6 bases in the middle. Germline values: CDR1 SGHNT, CDR2 YENEEA. The CDR3 length is 13 residues. CDR3 coding DNA: TGTGCCAGCAGCGCGGAGTCTGGAAACACCATATATTTT. Translation: CASSAESGNTIYF.

The chain is built from TRBV5-6 and TRBJ2-7; the D is unclear. The V gene lost 0 bases and the J gene lost 1 base, with 8 bases spanning the gap. Germline assignment: CDR1 SGHDT and CDR2 YYEEEE. The CDR3 length is 14 residues. The CDR3 sequence is CASSLVEGSYEQYF. The CDR3 DNA reads TGTGCCAGCAGCTTGGTGGAAGGGTCCTACGAGCAGTACTTC.

The chain joins TRBV7-8 to TRBJ1-5; 7 bases map to TRBD1. Germline trimming cut 4 bases from V and 6 bases from J; bases unmatched to any gene: 9. The CDR3 length is 15 residues. Germline V gene data show CDR1 as SGHVS and CDR2 as FQNEAQ. Written as DNA, the CDR3 is TGTGCCAGCAGCTCGACGACAGGGCCGGGTCAGCCCCAGCATTTT. It encodes CASSSTTGPGQPQHF. Full variable domain (outside the CDR3, taken from reference TRBV7-8 and TRBJ1-5): GAGVSQSPRYKVAKRGQDVALRCDPISGHVSLFWYQQALGQGPEFLTYFQNEAQLDKSGLPSDRFFAERPEGSVSTLKIQRTQQEDSAVYLCASSSTTGPGQPQHFGDGTRLSIL.

The chain joins TRBV5-1 to TRBJ1-5; 9 positions agree with TRBD1. CDR1 and CDR2 (germline): SGHRS, YFSETQ. The CDR3 is made up of 13 amino acids. V lost 4 bases to trimming and J lost 9 bases; unmatched junction nucleotides: 5. The CDR3 DNA reads TGCGCCAGCAGCCCGGGACAGGGAAGGCCCCAGCATTTT. This sequence encodes CASSPGQGRPQHF.

DNA of the CDR3: TGTGCCAGCAGTCCCGGGACAGGGACCACAGATACGCAGTATTTT. Translated: CASSPGTGTTDTQYF. The chain combines TRBV7-6 with TRBJ2-3, with 9 bases that match TRBD1. J was trimmed by 2 bases and V by 6 bases; bases with no gene match: 6. Looked up from germline, CDR1 is SGHVS and CDR2 is FNYEAQ. The CDR3 covers 15 residues. Full variable domain (remainder filled in from reference TRBV7-6 and TRBJ2-3): GAGVSQSPRYKVTKRGQDVALRCDPISGHVSLYWYRQALGQGPEFLTYFNYEAQQDKSGLPNDRFSAERPEGSISTLTIQRTEQRDSAMYRCASSPGTGTTDTQYFGPGTRLTVL.